A single sample gave rise to the 6 T cell receptor beta chains below, sequenced in a study of cytomegalovirus exposure and HLA in healthy donors. Sequencing used immunoSEQ multiplex PCR; TCRdb keeps in-frame clones, though not all of them. The sample shows about 73,000 clones, around 90% of them seen only once. Source material: PBMCs. These receptors all come from a young woman in good health and CMV-seropositive.

This chain joins TRBV14 and TRBJ1-1; a weak D match, TRBD1 (6 bases). Per the germline V gene, CDR1 is SGHDN and CDR2 is FVKESK. The CDR3 runs to 14 residues. Between the trimmed V and J ends, which lost 3 bases and 8 bases, there was a span of 16 bases. CDR3 DNA sequence: TGTGCCAGCAGCCACGAAGGGGGGGCGGGAGAAGCTTTCTTT. Amino acid sequence: CASSHEGGAGEAFF. Variable domain in full (rest from reference TRBV14 and TRBJ1-1): EAGVTQFPSHSVIEKGQTVTLRCDPISGHDNLYWYRRVMGKEIKFLLHFVKESKQDESGMPNNRFLAERTGGTYSTLKVQPAELEDSGVYFCASSHEGGAGEAFFGQGTRLTVV.

This chain links TRBV5-4 with TRBJ1-1; no clear D gene. This CDR3 contains 12 residues. Germline CDR1 and CDR2: SGHNT and YYREEE (reference sequence). Trimming took off 1 base at V and 3 bases at J, with 4 bases between the two ends. CDR3 nucleotides: TGTGCCAGCAGCTTGACAGACACTGAAGCTTTCTTT. Its translation is CASSLTDTEAFF.

V usage is TRBV4-3 and J usage is TRBJ2-6, with a possible D match to TRBD2 (7 bases). V lost 3 bases to trimming and J lost 0 bases, with 18 bases between them. The germline gives CDR1 LGHNA, CDR2 YSLEER. There are 19 residues in the CDR3. The CDR3 nucleotides read TGCGCCAGCAGCCAGAGCCCCGCGGGGGCACTCTCTGGGGCCAACGTCCTGACTTTC. This translates into CASSQSPAGALSGANVLTF.

The V and J genes are TRBV6-6 and TRBJ2-3; 7 bases align to TRBD1. This CDR3 is built from 15 residues. V dropped 4 bases and J dropped 1; count of bases not matched to a gene: 5. Germline values: CDR1 MNHNY, CDR2 SVGAGI (reference sequence). The CDR3 region has the DNA TGTGCCAGCAGTTCCTCAGGACAGGGCACAGATACGCAGTATTTT. Its translation is CASSSSGQGTDTQYF.

The genes are TRBV13 and TRBJ1-4; tentative D call: TRBD1 (6 bases). Germline assignment: CDR1 PRHDT and CDR2 FYEKMQ (reference sequence). The CDR3 runs 14 residues. Trimming took 2 bases from V and 7 from J, leaving 11 bases between them. In DNA form, the CDR3 reads TGTGCCAGCAGCTTAAGGACAGTACGTGAAAAACTGTTTTTT. As protein: CASSLRTVREKLFF.

The DNA of the CDR3 is TGTGCCAGCAGCGATGGACAGGGTCACTCCTACGAGCAGTACTTC. It codes for CASSDGQGHSYEQYF. This chain joins TRBV6-1 and TRBJ2-7; TRBD1 matches at 8 bases. The CDR3 totals 15 residues. The trim removed 6 bases at V and 0 bases at J, leaving 7 bases unmatched. The germline V gene encodes CDR1 MNHNS and CDR2 SASEGT.